This T cell receptor (beta chain) was found in a study of graft-versus-host responses after intestinal transplantation. Study information: Recipients across the board were started on anti-thymocyte globulin induction, then kept on tacrolimus and steroids for two to four years. Overall study results and limits: Recipient marrow showed GvH clones, some seen first in ileum or blood. Individuals who had graft-donor T cell macrochimerism had allografts that showed high graft-versus-host to host-versus-graft clonal ratios.

Produced via immunoSEQ multiplex PCR; TCRdb's table is partial and in-frame only. The data contain about 97,000 clones, approximately 92% of them seen just once; the ten biggest clones take up roughly a sixth. This CDR3 spans 11 amino acids. V gave up 8 bases and J gave up 11 bases, with 15 bases separating them. Germline V lookup: CDR1 MNHNY, CDR2 SVGAGI (reference sequence). This clone came up a few times. What it recognizes is unknown. The clonotype originates from a human patient who received an intestinal transplant, so some T cells may come from the graft donor. The sample was PBMCs, taken roughly 450 days after intestinal transplant. The chain combines TRBV6-6 with TRBJ1-1, with no clear D. CDR3 amino acids: CASGSSLGAFF. Written as DNA, the CDR3 is TGTGCCAGCGGATCGTCCTTGGGGGCTTTCTTT.